What follows are 13 T cell receptor beta chains derived from one specimen sequenced in a study of radiotherapy plus CTLA-4 blockade in lung cancer. Assay used: immunoSEQ multiplex PCR; TCRdb lists only in-frame clones, some missing. Of around 72,000 clones listed, roughly 78% were seen once; the top ten hold around 7.1%. The input for sequencing was peripheral blood, taken from a patient treated with radiotherapy plus ipilimumab. These receptors were obtained from a human donor with non-small cell lung cancer who had a complete response to radiotherapy plus ipilimumab.

This clone has just a few counts. The genes are TRBV4-1 and TRBJ1-2; TRBD1 might be the D (6 bases). V lost 2 bases to trimming and J lost 5 bases, with 15 bases between them. There are 15 residues in the CDR3. The V gene's germline CDR1 is MGHRA and CDR2 YSYEKL. CDR3 coding DNA: TGCGCCAGCAGCCAAACGATGGGACAAAGATATGGCTACACCTTC. This encodes CASSQTMGQRYGYTF.

The chain recombines TRBV7-9 with TRBJ1-2; D is possibly TRBD1 (6 bases). V was pared by 5 bases and J by 2 bases, with 18 bases between. From germline, CDR1 is SEHNR and CDR2 FQNEAQ (reference sequence). The CDR3 length is 16 residues. CDR3 DNA: TGTGCCAGCAGCCAAAGGACAGTTCGGGTGAACTATGGCTACACCTTC. It codes for CASSQRTVRVNYGYTF.

The chain has TRBV4-1 and TRBJ2-5; 10 positions agree with TRBD2. Trimming cost V 1 base and J 2 bases; bases outside gene matches: 4. The V gene's germline CDR1 is MGHRA and CDR2 YSYEKL. The CDR3 extends over 16 amino acids. The CDR3 region has the DNA TGCGCCAGCAGCCAAGGGGGACTAGCGCTACAAGAGACCCAGTACTTC. It is translated as CASSQGGLALQETQYF.

The V and J genes are TRBV18 and TRBJ2-3, with 11 bases aligning to TRBD2. CDR3 length: 16 amino acids. Germline CDR1 and CDR2: KGHSH and LQKENI. J lost 4 bases, V lost 0 bases, and 3 bases had no gene match. CDR3 DNA: TGTGCCAGCTCACCACCCATTAGCGGGAGGGCAGATACGCAGTATTTT. Amino acids: CASSPPISGRADTQYF.

The chain recombines TRBV6-4 with TRBJ2-3; D not resolved. Trimming removed 4 bases from V and 5 bases from J, with 4 bases in between. The CDR3 consists of 11 residues. Germline V gives CDR1 MRHNA, CDR2 SNTAGT. The CDR3 coding sequence is TGTGCCAGCAGTGCGGGAGATACGCAGTATTTT. Its protein product is CASSAGDTQYF.

The chain recombines TRBV5-6 with TRBJ2-3; 7 nucleotides match TRBD1. Germline assignment: CDR1 SGHDT and CDR2 YYEEEE. V shed 0 bases, J shed 0 bases, and the junction held 4 bases outside the gene matches. The CDR3 extends over 16 amino acids. CDR3 amino acids: CASSLGTGASTDTQYF. In nucleotides, the CDR3 is TGTGCCAGCAGCTTGGGGACAGGTGCTAGCACAGATACGCAGTATTTT.

This sequence joins TRBV27 and TRBJ2-5, with D possibly being TRBD1 (6 bases). With 0 bases removed from V and 8 bases from J, the gap between germline ends came to 16 bases. The CDR3 sequence is 15 residues long. Germline V gene sequence: CDR1 MNHEY, CDR2 SMNVEV (reference sequence). The CDR3 loop is CASSLSPQGSGTQYF. The CDR3 nucleotides are TGTGCCAGCAGTTTATCGCCACAGGGCTCCGGAACCCAGTACTTC.

The chain employs TRBV4-3 and TRBJ2-1; D is unclear. Trimming took 0 bases from V and 7 from J, leaving 10 bases between them. There are 14 residues in the CDR3. Per germline, CDR1 LGHNA and CDR2 YSLEER. The CDR3 reads CASSQDLGFNEQFF. CDR3 sequence (DNA): TGCGCCAGCAGCCAAGATCTCGGGTTTAATGAGCAGTTCTTC.

This clone has more than one count but fewer than ten. The gene calls are TRBV7-2 and TRBJ1-4; D not resolved. The V end was cut by 1 base, the J end by 0 bases, with 9 bases between. The germline V gene encodes CDR1 SGHTA and CDR2 FQGNSA. CDR3 length equals 16 residues. CDR3 DNA sequence: TGTGCCAGCAGCTTAGTCGCGGCAGCAACTAATGAAAAACTGTTTTTT. It is translated as CASSLVAAATNEKLFF.

This clone was recorded only once. V and J are TRBV2 and TRBJ2-4; D is undetermined. Germline CDR1 reads SNHLY; CDR2 reads FYNNEI. Trimming removed 7 bases at V and 7 bases at J, with 8 bases between. This CDR3 region has 11 residues. CDR3 sequence reads: CASMVLNIQYF. The CDR3 DNA is TGTGCCAGCATGGTCCTCAACATTCAGTACTTC.

The chain joins TRBV6-5 to TRBJ1-6; D unresolved. The CDR3 spans 14 residues. Looked up from germline, CDR1 is MNHEY and CDR2 is SVGAGI. V shed 6 bases and J shed 11 bases, with 17 bases lying between them. This CDR3 is CASSLQSLSPPLHF. In DNA, the CDR3 is TGTGCCAGCAGCCTCCAAAGTTTGTCACCACCCCTCCACTTT.

V and J are TRBV7-2 and TRBJ2-7, with 7 bases that match TRBD2. The trim removed 3 bases at V and 0 bases at J, leaving 2 bases unmatched. Germline CDR1 and CDR2: SGHTA and FQGNSA. The CDR3 covers 14 residues. The CDR3 protein is CASSLSGGSYEQYF. Written as DNA, the CDR3 is TGTGCCAGCAGCTTGTCGGGGGGCTCCTACGAGCAGTACTTC. Full variable domain (remainder filled in from reference TRBV7-2 and TRBJ2-7): GAGVSQSPSNKVTEKGKDVELRCDPISGHTALYWYRQSLGQGLEFLIYFQGNSAPDKSGLPSDRFSAERTGGSVSTLTIQRTQQEDSAVYLCASSLSGGSYEQYFGPGTRLTVT.

This clone was counted a few times. This chain connects TRBV6-6 to TRBJ1-2; no reliable D call. V shed 4 bases and J shed 4 bases, with 13 bases lying between them. Germline loops: CDR1 MNHNY, CDR2 SVGAGI (reference sequence). The CDR3 length is 14 residues. The CDR3 DNA follows: TGTGCCAGCAGTTCGGGAGCACTAGGCTATGGCTACACCTTC. Amino acids: CASSSGALGYGYTF.